The 4 T cell receptor beta chains listed next were all sequenced from one sample in a study of CD8 T cells in Susac syndrome. Random hexamers were used to reverse transcribe the RNA input (roughly 0.5 to 1 ug). A single record per CDR3 protein comes from TCRdb applying MiXCR to the immunoSEQ multiplex PCR reads. This table has 120,000 or so distinct CDR3 sequences, around 94% appearing once. The sequencing input was CD4+ T cells from PBMCs. Receptors originate from a human donor with multiple sclerosis.

The rearrangement links TRBV12-3 or TRBV12-4 to TRBJ2-2, with 9 nucleotides matching TRBD1. CDR3 length: 14 amino acids. Trimming at V came to 5 bases and at J to 6 bases, leaving 4 bases not matched to a gene. In DNA, the CDR3 is TGTGCCAGCAGTCATGACAGGGGGGCCGGGGAGCTGTTTTTT. Translating gives CASSHDRGAGELFF.

CDR3 DNA: TGTGCCAGCAGCCCAAGGTGGGGAGGGGAGACCCAGTACTTC. This encodes CASSPRWGGETQYF. The chain joins TRBV13 to TRBJ2-5, with 7 bases fitting TRBD2. Germline V gene lookup returns CDR1 PRHDT and CDR2 FYEKMQ (reference sequence). The trim removed 5 bases at V and 5 bases at J, leaving 8 bases unmatched. The CDR3 runs 14 residues.

The chain carries TRBV29-1 and TRBJ2-6; D may be TRBD1 (7 bases). The CDR3 extends over 16 amino acids. V was cut by 1 base and J by 0 bases, with 10 bases left in between. The germline V gene encodes CDR1 SQVTM and CDR2 ANQGSEA. CDR3 sequence reads: CSVEAGGTSGANVLTF. As DNA, the CDR3 is TGCAGCGTTGAAGCAGGGGGGACCTCTGGGGCCAACGTCCTGACTTTC.

This chain connects TRBV19 to TRBJ2-1; D may match TRBD1 or TRBD2 (5 bases each). Germline values: CDR1 LNHDA, CDR2 SQIVND (reference sequence). The CDR3 is made up of 14 amino acids. For the CDR3, the DNA is TGTGCTGCGGCCGGGGCCCCCTTGGTCAATGAGCAGTTCTTC. This gives the protein CAAAGAPLVNEQFF.